What follows describes a single T cell receptor beta chain. As yet, its antigen is unknown. The sample has other DNA sequences that encode this CDR3 too. Investigators reverse transcribed all isolated RNA, so they sequenced expressed TCRB transcripts. Sequencing was performed with immunoSEQ multiplex PCR; in TCRdb, only in-frame clones are kept and a portion is missing. The sample contains hundreds of thousands of clones, about 12% of which appear only once. It was via CD45RO/CCR7/CD25/CD127/CD95/CD27 that CD4+ naive, central memory, regulatory and stem cell-like memory cells were sorted. This record comes from a study of beta chain features in type 1 diabetes. Study-wide findings and caveats: The study found moderately but significantly shorter TCRB CDR3s in all four CD4+ subsets of Type 1 diabetes patients. Any HLA-type effect on TCRB rearrangement remained unresolved here.

V dropped 1 base and J dropped 1 base, with 5 bases sitting between them. This CDR3 region has 14 residues. CDR1 SGHRS and CDR2 YFSETQ come from the germline V gene. This chain connects TRBV5-1 to TRBJ2-2; D is undetermined. The receptor comes from a woman under 30 with type 1 diabetes. Sequencing used naive CD4+ T cells from blood. The CDR3 DNA reads as TGCGCCAGCAGCTTGACCGGGAACACCGGGGAGCTGTTTTTT. Translated: CASSLTGNTGELFF.